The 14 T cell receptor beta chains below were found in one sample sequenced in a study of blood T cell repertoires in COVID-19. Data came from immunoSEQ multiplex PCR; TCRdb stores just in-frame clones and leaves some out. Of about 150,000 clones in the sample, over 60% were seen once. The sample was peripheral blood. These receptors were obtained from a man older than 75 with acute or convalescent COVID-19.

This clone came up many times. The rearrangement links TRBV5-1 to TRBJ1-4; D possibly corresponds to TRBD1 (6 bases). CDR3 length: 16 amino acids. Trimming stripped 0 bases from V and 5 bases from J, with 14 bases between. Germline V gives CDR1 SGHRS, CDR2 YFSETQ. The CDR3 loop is CASSLGDKQSNEKLFF. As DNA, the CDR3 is TGCGCCAGCAGCTTGGGGGACAAGCAGTCCAATGAAAAACTGTTTTTT.

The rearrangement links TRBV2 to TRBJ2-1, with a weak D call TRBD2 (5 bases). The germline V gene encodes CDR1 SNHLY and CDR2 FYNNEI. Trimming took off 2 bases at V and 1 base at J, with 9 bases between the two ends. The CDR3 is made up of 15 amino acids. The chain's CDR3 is CASSEPRGSYNEQFF. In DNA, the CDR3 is TGTGCCAGCAGTGAACCCCGGGGATCCTACAATGAGCAGTTCTTC.

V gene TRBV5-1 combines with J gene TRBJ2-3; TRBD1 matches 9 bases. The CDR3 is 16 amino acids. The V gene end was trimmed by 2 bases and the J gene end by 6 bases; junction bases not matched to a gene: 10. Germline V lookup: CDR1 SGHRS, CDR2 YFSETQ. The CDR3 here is CASSLAGQGVLDTQYF. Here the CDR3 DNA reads TGCGCCAGCAGCTTAGCGGGACAGGGTGTTTTGGATACGCAGTATTTT.

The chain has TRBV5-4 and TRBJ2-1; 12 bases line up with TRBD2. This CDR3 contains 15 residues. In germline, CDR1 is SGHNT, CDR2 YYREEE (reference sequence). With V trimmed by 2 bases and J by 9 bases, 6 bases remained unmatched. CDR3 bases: TGTGCCAGCAGCTTACAACTAGCGGGGGGAGGTGAGCAGTTCTTC. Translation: CASSLQLAGGGEQFF.

In DNA form, the CDR3 reads TGTGCCAGCAGTTTAGCGCGGGAAGTCGCCTATGGCTACACCTTC. Protein sequence: CASSLAREVAYGYTF. V is TRBV28 and J is TRBJ1-2; D gene ambiguous. The ends were cut back, 2 bases at V and 4 bases at J, with 14 bases in the middle. CDR3 length equals 15 residues. CDR1 is MDHEN, CDR2 SYDVKM, per germline.

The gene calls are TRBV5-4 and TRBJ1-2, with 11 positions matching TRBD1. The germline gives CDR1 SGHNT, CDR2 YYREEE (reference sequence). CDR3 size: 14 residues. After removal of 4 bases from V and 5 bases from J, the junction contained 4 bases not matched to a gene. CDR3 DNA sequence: TGTGCCAGCAGCCCCGGACAGGGGGCTTATGGCTACACCTTC. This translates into CASSPGQGAYGYTF.

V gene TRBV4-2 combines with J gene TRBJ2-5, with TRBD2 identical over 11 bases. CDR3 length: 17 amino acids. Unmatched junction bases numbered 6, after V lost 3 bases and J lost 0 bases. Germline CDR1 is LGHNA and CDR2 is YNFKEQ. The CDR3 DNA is TGTGCCAGCAGCCAGCTAGCGGGGGGACTGTACCAAGAGACCCAGTACTTC. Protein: CASSQLAGGLYQETQYF.

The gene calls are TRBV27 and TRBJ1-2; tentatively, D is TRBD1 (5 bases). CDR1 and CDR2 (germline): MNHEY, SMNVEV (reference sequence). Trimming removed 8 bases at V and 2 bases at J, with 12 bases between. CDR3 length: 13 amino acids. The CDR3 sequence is CASRRDPNYGYTF. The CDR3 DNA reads TGTGCCAGCCGGAGGGACCCAAACTATGGCTACACCTTC.

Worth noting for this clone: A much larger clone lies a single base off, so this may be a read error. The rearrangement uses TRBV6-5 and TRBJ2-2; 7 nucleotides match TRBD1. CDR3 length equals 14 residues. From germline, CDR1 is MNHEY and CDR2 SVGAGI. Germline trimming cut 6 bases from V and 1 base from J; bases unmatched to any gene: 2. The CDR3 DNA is TGTGCCAGCAGCAGACAGGGGAACACCGGGGAGCTGTTTTTT. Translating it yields CASSRQGNTGELFF.

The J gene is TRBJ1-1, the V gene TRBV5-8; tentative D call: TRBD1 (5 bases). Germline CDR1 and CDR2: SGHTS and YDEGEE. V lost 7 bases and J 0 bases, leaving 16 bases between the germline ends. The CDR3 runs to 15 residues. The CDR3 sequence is CASRPRGGMNTEAFF. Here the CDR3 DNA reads TGTGCCAGCCGGCCCCGGGGGGGGATGAACACTGAAGCTTTCTTT.

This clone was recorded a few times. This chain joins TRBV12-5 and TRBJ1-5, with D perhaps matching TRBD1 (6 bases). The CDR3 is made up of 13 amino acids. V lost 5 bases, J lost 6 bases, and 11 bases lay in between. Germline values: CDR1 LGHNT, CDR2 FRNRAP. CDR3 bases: TGTGCTAGTGGTCTGGAGGACAGTCAGCCCCAGCATTTT. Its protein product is CASGLEDSQPQHF.

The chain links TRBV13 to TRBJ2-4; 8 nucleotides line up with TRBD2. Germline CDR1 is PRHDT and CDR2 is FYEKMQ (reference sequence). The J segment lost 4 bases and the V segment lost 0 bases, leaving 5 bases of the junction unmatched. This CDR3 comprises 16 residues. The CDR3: CASSLGWRGAKNIQYF. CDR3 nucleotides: TGTGCCAGCAGCTTAGGCTGGCGGGGGGCTAAAAACATTCAGTACTTC.

CDR3 sequence: CASRARLSSGISNTEAFF. CDR3 in DNA: TGTGCCAGCCGAGCAAGGCTGTCCTCAGGGATAAGCAACACTGAAGCTTTCTTT. This chain links TRBV3-1 (or the pseudogene TRBV3-2) with TRBJ1-1; possible D gene TRBD1, 5 bases. The CDR3 runs 18 residues. Between the trimmed V and J ends, which lost 8 bases and 2 bases, there was a span of 27 bases. Germline V CDR1 and CDR2: LGHDT, YNNKEL (reference sequence).

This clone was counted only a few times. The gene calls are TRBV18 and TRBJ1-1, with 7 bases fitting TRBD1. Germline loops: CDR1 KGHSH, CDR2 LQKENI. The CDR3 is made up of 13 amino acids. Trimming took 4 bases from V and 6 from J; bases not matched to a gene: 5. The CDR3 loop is CASSQGQTPEAFF. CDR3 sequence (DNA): TGTGCCAGCTCACAGGGACAGACTCCTGAAGCTTTCTTT.